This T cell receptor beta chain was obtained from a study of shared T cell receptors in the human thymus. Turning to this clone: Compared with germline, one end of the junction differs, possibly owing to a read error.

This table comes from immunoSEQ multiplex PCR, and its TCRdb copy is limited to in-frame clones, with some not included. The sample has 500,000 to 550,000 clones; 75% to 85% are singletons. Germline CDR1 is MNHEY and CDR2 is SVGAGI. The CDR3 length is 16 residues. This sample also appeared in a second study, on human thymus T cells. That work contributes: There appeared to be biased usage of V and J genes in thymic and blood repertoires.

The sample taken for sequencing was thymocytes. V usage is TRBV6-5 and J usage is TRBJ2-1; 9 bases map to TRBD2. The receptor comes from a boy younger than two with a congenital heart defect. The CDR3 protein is CASSYGGGRADNEQFF. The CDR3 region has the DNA TGTGCCAGCAGTTACGGTGGCGGGAGGGCCGACAATGAACAGTTCTTC.